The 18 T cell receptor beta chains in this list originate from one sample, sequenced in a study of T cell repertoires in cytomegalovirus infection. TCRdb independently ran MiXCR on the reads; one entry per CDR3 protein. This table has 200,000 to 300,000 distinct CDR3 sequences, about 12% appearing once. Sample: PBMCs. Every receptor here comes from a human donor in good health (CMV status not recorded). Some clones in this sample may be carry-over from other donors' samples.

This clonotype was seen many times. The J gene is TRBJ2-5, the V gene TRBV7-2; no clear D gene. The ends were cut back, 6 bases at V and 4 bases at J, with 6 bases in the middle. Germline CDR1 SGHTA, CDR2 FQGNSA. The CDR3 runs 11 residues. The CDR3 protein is CASRSIETQYF. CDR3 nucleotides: TGTGCCAGCAGATCGATAGAGACCCAGTACTTC.

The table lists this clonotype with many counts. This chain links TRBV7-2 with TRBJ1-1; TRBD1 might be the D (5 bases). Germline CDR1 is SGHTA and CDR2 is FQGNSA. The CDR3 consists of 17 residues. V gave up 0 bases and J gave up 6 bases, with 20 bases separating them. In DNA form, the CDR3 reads TGTGCCAGCAGCTTAGCGTCGGGGCGCGGGGCCCGCTCTGAAGCTTTCTTT. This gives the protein CASSLASGRGARSEAFF.

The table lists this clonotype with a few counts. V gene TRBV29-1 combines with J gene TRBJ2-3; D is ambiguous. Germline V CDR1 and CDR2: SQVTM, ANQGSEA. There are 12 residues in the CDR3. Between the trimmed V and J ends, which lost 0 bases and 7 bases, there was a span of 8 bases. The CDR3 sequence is CSVEEVSYTQYF. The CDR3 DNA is TGCAGCGTTGAAGAGGTGTCATATACGCAGTATTTT.

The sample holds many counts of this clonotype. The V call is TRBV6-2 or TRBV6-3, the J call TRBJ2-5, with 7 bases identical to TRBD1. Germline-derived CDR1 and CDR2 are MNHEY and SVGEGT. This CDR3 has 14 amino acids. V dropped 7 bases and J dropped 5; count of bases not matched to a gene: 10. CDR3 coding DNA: TGTGCCAGCAATGTACCCGACAGGGTTGAGACCCAGTACTTC. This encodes CASNVPDRVETQYF.

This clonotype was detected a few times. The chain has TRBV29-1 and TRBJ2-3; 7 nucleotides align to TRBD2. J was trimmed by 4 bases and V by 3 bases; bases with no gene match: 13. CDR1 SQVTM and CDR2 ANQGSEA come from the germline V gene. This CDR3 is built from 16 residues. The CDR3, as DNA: TGCAGCGTTGAGAGGGGATGGCGGGAGTTATCAGATACGCAGTATTTT. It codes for CSVERGWRELSDTQYF.

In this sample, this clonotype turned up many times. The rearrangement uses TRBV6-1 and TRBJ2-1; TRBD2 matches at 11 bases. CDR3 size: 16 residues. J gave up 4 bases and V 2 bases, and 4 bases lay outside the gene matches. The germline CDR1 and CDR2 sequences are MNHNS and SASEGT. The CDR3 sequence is CASSESLAGVYNEQFF. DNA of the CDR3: TGTGCCAGCAGTGAATCACTAGCGGGAGTTTACAATGAGCAGTTCTTC.

In DNA form, the CDR3 reads TGCAGCGACAGCGGCCACCGGGGGACAGATACGCAGTATTTT. It yields the protein CSDSGHRGTDTQYF. J is TRBJ2-3 and V is TRBV29-1; tentative D call: TRBD2 (6 bases). The CDR3 runs to 14 residues. V lost 7 bases to trimming and J lost 3 bases, with 17 bases between them. Per the germline V gene, CDR1 is SQVTM and CDR2 is ANQGSEA.

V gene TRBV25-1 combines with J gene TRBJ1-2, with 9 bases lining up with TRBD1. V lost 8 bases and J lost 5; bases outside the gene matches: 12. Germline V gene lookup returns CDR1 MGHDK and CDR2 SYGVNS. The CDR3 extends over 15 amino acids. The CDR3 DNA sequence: TGTGCCAGCCGGGAACCTGGGACAGGGTCTTATGGCTACACCTTC. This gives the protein CASREPGTGSYGYTF.

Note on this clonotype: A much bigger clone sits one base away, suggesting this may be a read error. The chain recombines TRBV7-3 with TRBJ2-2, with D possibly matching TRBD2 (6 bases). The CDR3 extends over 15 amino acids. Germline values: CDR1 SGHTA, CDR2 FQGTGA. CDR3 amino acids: CASSRRREVAGELSF. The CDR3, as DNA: TGTGCCAGCAGCCGCAGGAGGGAAGTCGCCGGGGAGCTGTCTTTT.

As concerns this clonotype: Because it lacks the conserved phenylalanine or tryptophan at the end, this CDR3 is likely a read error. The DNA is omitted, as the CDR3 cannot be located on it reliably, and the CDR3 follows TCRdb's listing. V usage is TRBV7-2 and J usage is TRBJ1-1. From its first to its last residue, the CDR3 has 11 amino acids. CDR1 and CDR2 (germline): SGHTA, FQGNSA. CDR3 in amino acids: CASSLYTEAFV.

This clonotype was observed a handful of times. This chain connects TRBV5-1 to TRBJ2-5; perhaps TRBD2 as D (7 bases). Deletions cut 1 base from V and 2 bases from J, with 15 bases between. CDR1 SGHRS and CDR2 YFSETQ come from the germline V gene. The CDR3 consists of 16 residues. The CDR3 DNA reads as TGCGCCAGCAGCTTGAGAGGGGGGGCTAATCAAGAGACCCAGTACTTC. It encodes CASSLRGGANQETQYF.

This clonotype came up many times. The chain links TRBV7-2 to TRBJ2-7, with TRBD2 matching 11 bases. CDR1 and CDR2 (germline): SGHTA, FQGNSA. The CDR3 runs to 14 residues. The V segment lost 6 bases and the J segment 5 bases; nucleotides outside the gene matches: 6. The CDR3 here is CASSQLAGVNEQYF. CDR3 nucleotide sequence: TGTGCCAGCAGTCAACTAGCGGGAGTAAACGAGCAGTACTTC.

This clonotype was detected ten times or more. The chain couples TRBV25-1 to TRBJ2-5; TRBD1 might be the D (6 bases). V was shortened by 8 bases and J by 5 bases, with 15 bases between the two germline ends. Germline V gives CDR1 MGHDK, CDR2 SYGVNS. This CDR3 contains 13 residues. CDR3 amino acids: CASSTGLGETQYF. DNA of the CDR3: TGTGCCAGCTCAACAGGGCTCGGTGAGACCCAGTACTTC. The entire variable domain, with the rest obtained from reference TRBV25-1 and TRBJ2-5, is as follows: EADIYQTPRYLVIGTGKKITLECSQTMGHDKMYWYQQDPGMELHLIHYSYGVNSTEKGDLSSESTVSRIRTEHFPLTLESARPSHTSQYLCASSTGLGETQYFGPGTRLLVL.

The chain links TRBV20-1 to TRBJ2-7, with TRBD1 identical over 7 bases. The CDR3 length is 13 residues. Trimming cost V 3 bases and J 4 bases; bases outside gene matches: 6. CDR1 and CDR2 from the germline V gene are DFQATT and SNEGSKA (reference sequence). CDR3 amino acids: CSARGTVLYEQYF. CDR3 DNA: TGCAGTGCTAGGGGGACAGTTTTATACGAGCAGTACTTC.

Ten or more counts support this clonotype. Here the CDR3 DNA reads TGTGCCAGTAGTATAACATACAGAGGGTACAATGAGCAGTTCTTC. It specifies CASSITYRGYNEQFF. The chain couples TRBV19 to TRBJ2-1, with D possibly TRBD2 on 5 matching bases. Germline-derived CDR1 and CDR2 are LNHDA and SQIVND (reference sequence). The CDR3 is 15 residues long. Trimming left V 2 bases short and J 4 bases short, with 12 bases between. Full variable domain (remainder filled in from reference TRBV19 and TRBJ2-1): DGGITQSPKYLFRKEGQNVTLSCEQNLNHDAMYWYRQDPGQGLRLIYYSQIVNDFQKGDIAEGYSVSREKKESFPLTVTSAQKNPTAFYLCASSITYRGYNEQFFGPGTRLTVL.

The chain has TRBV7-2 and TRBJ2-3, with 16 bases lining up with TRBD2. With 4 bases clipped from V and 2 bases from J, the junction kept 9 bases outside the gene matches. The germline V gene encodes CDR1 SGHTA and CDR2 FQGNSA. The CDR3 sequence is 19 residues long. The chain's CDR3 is CASSSTGTSGGGYTDTQYF. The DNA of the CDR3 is TGTGCCAGCAGCTCGACCGGGACTAGCGGGGGGGGGTACACAGATACGCAGTATTTT.

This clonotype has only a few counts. Here the CDR3 reads CASSSLGGVNTGELFF. DNA of the CDR3: TGTGCCAGCAGCTCCCTTGGCGGGGTGAACACCGGGGAGCTGTTTTTT. The chain employs TRBV7-3 and TRBJ2-2; possibly TRBD2 for D (6 bases). V was pared by 4 bases and J by 1 base, with 13 bases between. The CDR3 is made up of 16 amino acids. Germline CDR1 reads SGHTA; CDR2 reads FQGTGA.

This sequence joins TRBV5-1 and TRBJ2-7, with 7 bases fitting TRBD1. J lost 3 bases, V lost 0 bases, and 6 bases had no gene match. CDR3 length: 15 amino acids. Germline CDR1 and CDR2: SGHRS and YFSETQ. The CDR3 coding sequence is TGCGCCAGCAGCTTGGTTGGGACAGCCCACTACGAGCAGTACTTC. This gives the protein CASSLVGTAHYEQYF.